This TCR beta chain is from a study of T cells after yellow fever vaccination. About the research overall: Preparation used SMART-Seq v4 Ultra Low Input for the low-cell-number fractions.

Making TCR cDNA involved 5'RACE template switching, which added UMIs and a universal primer site. TCRdb re-analysed the 5' RACE reads in MiXCR, keeping a single row per CDR3 protein. The table includes just under 600,000 distinct CDR3 sequences, about 13% detected once. The V and J ends lost 2 bases and 1 base, in that order; junction bases with no gene match: 4. Per the germline V gene, CDR1 is SGHTA and CDR2 is FQGNSA. The CDR3 is 15 amino acids. The sequencing used PBMCs, collected on the day of the yellow fever booster vaccination. This sequence joins TRBV7-2 and TRBJ2-5; the match to TRBD1 covers 7 bases. This receptor was taken from a man aged 25-40 years who received the YFV17D yellow fever vaccine. CDR3 in DNA: TGTGCCAGCAGCTTATCCAGGGGGTTCCAAGAGACCCAGTACTTC. Protein product: CASSLSRGFQETQYF.